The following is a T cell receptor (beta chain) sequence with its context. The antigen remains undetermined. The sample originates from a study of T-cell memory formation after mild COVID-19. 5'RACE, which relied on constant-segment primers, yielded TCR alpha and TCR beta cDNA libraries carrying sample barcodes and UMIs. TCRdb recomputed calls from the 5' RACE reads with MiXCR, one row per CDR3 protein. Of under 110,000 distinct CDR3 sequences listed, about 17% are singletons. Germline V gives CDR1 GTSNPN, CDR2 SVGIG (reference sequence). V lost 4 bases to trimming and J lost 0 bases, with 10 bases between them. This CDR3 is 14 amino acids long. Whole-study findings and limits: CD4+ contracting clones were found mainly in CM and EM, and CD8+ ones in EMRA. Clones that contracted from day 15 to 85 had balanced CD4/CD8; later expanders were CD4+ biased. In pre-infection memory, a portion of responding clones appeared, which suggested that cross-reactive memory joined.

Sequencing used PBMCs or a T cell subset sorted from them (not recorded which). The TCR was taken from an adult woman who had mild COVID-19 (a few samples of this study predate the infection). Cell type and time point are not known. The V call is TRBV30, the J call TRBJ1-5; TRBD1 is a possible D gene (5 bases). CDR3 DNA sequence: TGTGCCTGGAACCCGGGACTTAGCAATCAGCCCCAGCATTTT. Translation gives CAWNPGLSNQPQHF.